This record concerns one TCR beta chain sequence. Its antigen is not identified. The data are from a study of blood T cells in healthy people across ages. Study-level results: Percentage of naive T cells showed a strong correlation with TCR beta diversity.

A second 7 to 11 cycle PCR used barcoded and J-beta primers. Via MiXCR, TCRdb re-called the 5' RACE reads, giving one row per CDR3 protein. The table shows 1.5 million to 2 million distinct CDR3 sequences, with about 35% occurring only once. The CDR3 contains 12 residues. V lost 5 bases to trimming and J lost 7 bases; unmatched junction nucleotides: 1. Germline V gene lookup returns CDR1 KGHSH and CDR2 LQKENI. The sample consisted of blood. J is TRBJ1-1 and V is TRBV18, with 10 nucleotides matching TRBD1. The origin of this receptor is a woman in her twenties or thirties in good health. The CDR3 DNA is TGTGCCAGCTCAGGGACAGGGGATGAAGCTTTCTTT. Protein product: CASSGTGDEAFF.